The 15 T cell receptor beta chains below come from one sample, sequenced in a study of T cell responses to AZD1222 COVID-19 vaccine. Produced via immunoSEQ multiplex PCR; TCRdb's table is partial and in-frame only. The sample contains roughly 150,000 clones, 80% to 95% of which appear only once. The source material was peripheral blood, sampled 28 days after the second AZD1222 dose. The receptors here all came from an adult who received the AZD1222 COVID-19 vaccine.

The V and J genes are TRBV28 and TRBJ1-2; D ambiguous. From germline, CDR1 is MDHEN and CDR2 SYDVKM. The V and J ends lost 5 bases and 5 bases respectively, with 18 bases between them. The CDR3 contains 15 residues. The CDR3 spells CASSAKIFGIYGYTF. CDR3 nucleotide sequence: TGTGCCAGCAGTGCTAAGATATTCGGGATTTATGGCTACACCTTC.

The rearrangement links TRBV18 to TRBJ1-5; a weak D match, TRBD1 (6 bases). This CDR3 has 13 residues. Trimming removed 6 bases from V and 4 bases from J, with 10 bases in between. Germline-derived CDR1 and CDR2 are KGHSH and LQKENI. Here the CDR3 reads CASSRGENQPQHF. CDR3 coding DNA: TGTGCCAGCTCCAGGGGTGAGAATCAGCCCCAGCATTTT.

This clone was found once. This chain uses TRBV28 with TRBJ1-2; TRBD1 matches 9 bases. CDR3 length: 18 amino acids. Trimming at V came to 6 bases and at J to 3 bases, leaving 17 bases not matched to a gene. Germline V gene data show CDR1 as MDHEN and CDR2 as SYDVKM. The CDR3 loop is CASSLDRDRVLGYYGYTF. The CDR3 DNA sequence: TGTGCCAGCAGCCTCGACCGGGACAGGGTCCTTGGGTACTATGGCTACACCTTC.

The chain couples TRBV4-1 to TRBJ2-7; D might be TRBD2 (5 bases). Trimming took 2 bases from V and 3 from J, leaving 14 bases between them. Germline V lookup: CDR1 MGHRA, CDR2 YSYEKL. This CDR3 contains 15 residues. The CDR3 loop reads CASSQRREMGYEQYF. In nucleotides, the CDR3 is TGCGCCAGCAGCCAAAGACGGGAAATGGGCTACGAGCAGTACTTC.

V is TRBV10-3 and J is TRBJ2-3; D is tentatively TRBD1 or TRBD2 (5 bases each). Germline V lookup: CDR1 ENHRY, CDR2 SYGVKD. Trimming took off 9 bases at V and 0 bases at J, with 10 bases between the two ends. CDR3 size: 13 residues. This CDR3 reads CAIGTSSTDTQYF. In DNA, the CDR3 is TGTGCCATTGGGACGTCTAGCACAGATACGCAGTATTTT.

This clone was observed a few times. The rearrangement uses TRBV7-9 and TRBJ1-5; D perhaps matches TRBD1 (5 bases). This CDR3 has 12 residues. Germline V lookup: CDR1 SEHNR, CDR2 FQNEAQ (reference sequence). V was pared by 5 bases and J by 6 bases, with 8 bases between. CDR3 nucleotides: TGTGCCAGCAGCCCGGGGGGTCAGCCCCAGCATTTT. This translates into CASSPGGQPQHF.

The V call is TRBV3-1 (or the pseudogene TRBV3-2), the J call TRBJ2-2; D gene ambiguous. CDR1 is LGHDT and CDR2 is YNNKEL in the germline V gene (reference sequence). V lost 3 bases and J 0 bases, leaving 5 bases between the germline ends. The CDR3 runs to 14 residues. DNA of the CDR3: TGTGCCAGCAGCCATGGGTCGAACACCGGGGAGCTGTTTTTT. Its translation is CASSHGSNTGELFF.

This clone was seen just once. The chain couples TRBV24-1 to TRBJ2-7; 10 nucleotides align to TRBD1. This CDR3 is built from 16 residues. Germline-derived CDR1 and CDR2 are KGHDR and SFDVKD. The ends lost 6 bases at V and 3 bases at J; junction bases unmatched: 10. Here the CDR3 DNA reads TGTGCCACCAGTAATACGGGACAGGGGAATATCTACGAGCAGTACTTC. Translating it yields CATSNTGQGNIYEQYF.

V and J are TRBV5-4 and TRBJ2-3, with D possibly TRBD1 on 7 matching bases. CDR1 and CDR2 from the germline V gene are SGHNT and YYREEE (reference sequence). This CDR3 spans 13 amino acids. The V and J ends lost 3 bases and 7 bases respectively, with 12 bases between them. The DNA of the CDR3 is TGTGCCAGCAGCTGGAGGGGGCGAAATACGCAGTATTTT. Protein product: CASSWRGRNTQYF. Looking up the rest from reference TRBV5-4 and TRBJ2-3 gives the full variable domain: ETGVTQSPTHLIKTRGQQVTLRCSSQSGHNTVSWYQQALGQGPQFIFQYYREEENGRGNFPPRFSGLQFPNYSSELNVNALELDDSALYLCASSWRGRNTQYFGPGTRLTVL.

This chain joins TRBV2 and TRBJ1-4; tentatively, D is TRBD1 (5 bases). Germline V gene lookup returns CDR1 SNHLY and CDR2 FYNNEI. The CDR3 has 13 residues. With 8 bases removed from V and 5 bases from J, the gap between germline ends came to 12 bases. The CDR3 nucleotides read TGTGCCAGCGGGGGGACGGCCAATGAAAAACTGTTTTTT. Encoded protein: CASGGTANEKLFF.

V usage is TRBV2 and J usage is TRBJ1-3; TRBD1 matches at 7 bases. Germline values: CDR1 SNHLY, CDR2 FYNNEI. Trimming removed 2 bases from V and 0 bases from J; junction bases left unmatched: 7. This CDR3 is 17 amino acids long. The CDR3 protein is CASSESTGRHSGNTIYF. DNA for the CDR3: TGTGCCAGCAGTGAATCGACAGGGCGTCACTCTGGAAACACCATATATTTT.

The gene calls are TRBV19 and TRBJ2-1; 9 bases are shared with TRBD2. CDR1 and CDR2 from the germline V gene are LNHDA and SQIVND (reference sequence). The CDR3 spans 16 residues. The junction had 6 bases not matched to a gene; V was cut back by 4 bases and J by 2 bases. CDR3 DNA: TGTGCCAGTAGTAAGGGACTAGCTGTCCCCTACAATGAGCAGTTCTTC. It translates to CASSKGLAVPYNEQFF.

This clone was seen a handful of times. The chain recombines TRBV3-1 (or the pseudogene TRBV3-2) with TRBJ1-3, with D maybe TRBD1 (5 bases). CDR3 size: 15 residues. Germline CDR1 and CDR2: LGHDT and YNNKEL (reference sequence). The V and J ends lost 4 bases and 0 bases respectively, with 10 bases between them. The CDR3 is CASSLGVDSGNTIYF. As DNA, the CDR3 is TGTGCCAGCAGCCTAGGGGTAGACTCTGGAAACACCATATATTTT.

The rearrangement links TRBV7-2 to TRBJ1-6, with D perhaps TRBD1 (5 bases). Germline lookup yields CDR1 SGHTA and CDR2 FQGNSA. The length of the CDR3 is 17 residues. Trimming pared 1 base from V and 7 bases from J, leaving 17 bases between. This CDR3 is CASSLDVPGTGNSPLHF. The CDR3 DNA is TGTGCCAGCAGCTTAGACGTACCCGGGACGGGAAATTCACCCCTCCACTTT. Based on the CDR3 plus reference TRBV7-2 and TRBJ1-6, the full variable domain is GAGVSQSPSNKVTEKGKDVELRCDPISGHTALYWYRQSLGQGLEFLIYFQGNSAPDKSGLPSDRFSAERTGGSVSTLTIQRTQQEDSAVYLCASSLDVPGTGNSPLHFGNGTRLTVT.

The chain carries TRBV28 and TRBJ2-4; the match to TRBD1 covers 8 bases. This CDR3 is 16 amino acids long. Germline CDR1 is MDHEN and CDR2 is SYDVKM. V lost 7 bases and J lost 0; bases outside the gene matches: 8. CDR3: CASTSGTGLAKNIQYF. CDR3 coding DNA: TGTGCCAGCACCTCTGGGACAGGACTAGCCAAAAACATTCAGTACTTC.